Here is one T cell receptor (beta chain) with its context. The antigen remains unidentified. Splitting the CD4+ cells yielded a CD45RA+ naive subset and a CD45RA-negative memory subset. The sample is drawn from a study of shared clonotypes between healthy human individuals. Regarding the study as a whole: A generally larger estimated richness was seen in naive subsets than in memory subsets.

The CDR3 is 13 amino acids. Germline loops: CDR1 SQVTM, CDR2 ANQGSEA. Trimming pared 1 base from V and 7 bases from J, leaving 11 bases between. Using immunoSEQ multiplex PCR, the repertoire was profiled, and TCRdb retains in-frame clones only, with some absent. The table lists over a million clones, about 96% of them singletons. The sample taken for sequencing was naive CD4+ T cells sorted from blood. The subset: CD45RA+ positively selected. This clonotype was obtained from a man between 25 and 39 years old in good health. The chain recombines TRBV29-1 with TRBJ2-1; a possible D gene is TRBD2 (5 bases). In DNA, the CDR3 is TGCAGCGTTGAAGTCTATCGGGAAAATGAGCAGTTCTTC. Encoded protein: CSVEVYRENEQFF.